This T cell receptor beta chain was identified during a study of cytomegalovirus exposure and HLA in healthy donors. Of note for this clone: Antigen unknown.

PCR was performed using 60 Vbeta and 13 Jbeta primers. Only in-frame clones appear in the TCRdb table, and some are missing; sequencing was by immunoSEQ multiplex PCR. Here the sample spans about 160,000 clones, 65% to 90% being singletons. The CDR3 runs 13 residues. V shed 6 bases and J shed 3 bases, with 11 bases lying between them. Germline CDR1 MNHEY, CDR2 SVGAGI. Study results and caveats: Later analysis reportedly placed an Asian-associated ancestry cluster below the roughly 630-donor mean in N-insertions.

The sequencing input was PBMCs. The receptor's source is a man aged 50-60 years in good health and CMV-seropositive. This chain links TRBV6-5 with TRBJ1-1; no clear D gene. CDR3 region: CASSPRTDTEAFF. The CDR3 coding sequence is TGTGCCAGCAGCCCAAGAACTGACACTGAAGCTTTCTTT.